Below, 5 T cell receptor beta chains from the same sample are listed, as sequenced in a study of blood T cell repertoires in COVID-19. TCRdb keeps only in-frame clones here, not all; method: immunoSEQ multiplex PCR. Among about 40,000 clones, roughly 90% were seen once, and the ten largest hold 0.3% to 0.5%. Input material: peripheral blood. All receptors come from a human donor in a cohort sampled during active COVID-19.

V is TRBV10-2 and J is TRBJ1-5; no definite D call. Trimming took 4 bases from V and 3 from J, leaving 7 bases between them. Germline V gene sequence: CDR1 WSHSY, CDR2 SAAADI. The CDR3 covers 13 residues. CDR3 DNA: TGCGCCAGCAGTGGGGCATCCAATCAGCCCCAGCATTTT. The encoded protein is CASSGASNQPQHF.

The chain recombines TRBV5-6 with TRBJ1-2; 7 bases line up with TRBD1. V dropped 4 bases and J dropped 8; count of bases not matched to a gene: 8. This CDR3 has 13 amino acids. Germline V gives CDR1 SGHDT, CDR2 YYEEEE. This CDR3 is CASSLVGQMGYTF. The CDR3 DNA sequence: TGTGCCAGCAGCCTGGTGGGACAGATGGGCTACACCTTC.

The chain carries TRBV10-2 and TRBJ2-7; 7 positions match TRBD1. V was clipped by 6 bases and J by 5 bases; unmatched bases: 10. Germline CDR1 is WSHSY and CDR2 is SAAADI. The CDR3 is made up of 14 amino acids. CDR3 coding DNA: TGCGCCAGCAGCACTCTAAGGGGGCAGAACGAGCAGTACTTC. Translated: CASSTLRGQNEQYF.

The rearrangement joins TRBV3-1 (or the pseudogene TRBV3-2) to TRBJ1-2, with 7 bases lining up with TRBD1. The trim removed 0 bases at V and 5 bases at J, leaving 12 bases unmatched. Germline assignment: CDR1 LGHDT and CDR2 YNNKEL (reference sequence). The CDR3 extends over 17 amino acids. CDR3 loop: CASSQDQTTGAHYGYTF. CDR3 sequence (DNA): TGTGCCAGCAGCCAAGATCAGACAACAGGGGCGCATTATGGCTACACCTTC.

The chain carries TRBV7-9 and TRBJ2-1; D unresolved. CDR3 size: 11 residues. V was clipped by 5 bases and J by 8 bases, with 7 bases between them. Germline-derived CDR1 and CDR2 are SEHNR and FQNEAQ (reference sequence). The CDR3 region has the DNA TGTGCCAGCAGCCCCGGGTATGAGCAGTTCTTC. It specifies CASSPGYEQFF.